This T cell receptor beta chain was documented in a study of blood T cells in healthy people across ages. Overall study results and limits: Strong correlation linked observed beta diversity and percent naive T cells. When set beside aged donors, long-lived donors presented more naive CD4+ cells and higher diversity.

This clonotype was counted a few times. Its antigen is unknown. Together with a sample-barcoded 5' primer, a J-beta primer mix was included in a second PCR lasting 7 to 11 cycles. One entry per CDR3 protein results from TCRdb running MiXCR on the 5' RACE reads. The table includes some 900,000 distinct CDR3 sequences, 40% to 60% detected once. Each sample had at least 6 million PBMCs isolated. The germline V gene has CDR1 MGHRA and CDR2 YSYEKL. The CDR3 sequence is 13 residues long. V was cut by 2 bases and J by 5 bases, with 9 bases left in between. Sequencing used blood. The J gene is TRBJ1-2, the V gene TRBV4-1; D is uncertain. The clonotype was recovered from a man aged 25-45 years in good health. CDR3 residues: CASSQSTSYGYTF. CDR3 DNA: TGCGCCAGCAGCCAATCGACATCTTATGGCTACACCTTC.